This T cell receptor beta chain is from a study of blood T cell repertoires in COVID-19. Study background: Sources were T cells, B-cell-depleted T cells, or PBMCs; the material itself was cDNA or gDNA.

Source study methods: The authors estimated nucleated cell counts from reference gene primer amplification. The repertoire was sequenced with immunoSEQ multiplex PCR; TCRdb's copy has only in-frame clones and lacks some. The DNA was the basis for D and trimming; V, J and clone size are from that table. This sample has some 260,000 clones, with around three quarters found just once. The V segment lost 5 bases and the J segment 6 bases; nucleotides outside the gene matches: 10. From germline, CDR1 is GTSNPN and CDR2 SVGIG (reference sequence). The CDR3 sequence is 14 residues long. The material sequenced was peripheral blood. The genes are TRBV30 and TRBJ1-5, with TRBD1 matching over 7 bases. The receptor was derived from a woman of 80 years or more with acute or convalescent COVID-19. The CDR3 nucleotides are TGTGCCTGGGGCCCGACAGGGTTCGTTCAGCCCCAGCATTTT. It specifies CAWGPTGFVQPQHF.